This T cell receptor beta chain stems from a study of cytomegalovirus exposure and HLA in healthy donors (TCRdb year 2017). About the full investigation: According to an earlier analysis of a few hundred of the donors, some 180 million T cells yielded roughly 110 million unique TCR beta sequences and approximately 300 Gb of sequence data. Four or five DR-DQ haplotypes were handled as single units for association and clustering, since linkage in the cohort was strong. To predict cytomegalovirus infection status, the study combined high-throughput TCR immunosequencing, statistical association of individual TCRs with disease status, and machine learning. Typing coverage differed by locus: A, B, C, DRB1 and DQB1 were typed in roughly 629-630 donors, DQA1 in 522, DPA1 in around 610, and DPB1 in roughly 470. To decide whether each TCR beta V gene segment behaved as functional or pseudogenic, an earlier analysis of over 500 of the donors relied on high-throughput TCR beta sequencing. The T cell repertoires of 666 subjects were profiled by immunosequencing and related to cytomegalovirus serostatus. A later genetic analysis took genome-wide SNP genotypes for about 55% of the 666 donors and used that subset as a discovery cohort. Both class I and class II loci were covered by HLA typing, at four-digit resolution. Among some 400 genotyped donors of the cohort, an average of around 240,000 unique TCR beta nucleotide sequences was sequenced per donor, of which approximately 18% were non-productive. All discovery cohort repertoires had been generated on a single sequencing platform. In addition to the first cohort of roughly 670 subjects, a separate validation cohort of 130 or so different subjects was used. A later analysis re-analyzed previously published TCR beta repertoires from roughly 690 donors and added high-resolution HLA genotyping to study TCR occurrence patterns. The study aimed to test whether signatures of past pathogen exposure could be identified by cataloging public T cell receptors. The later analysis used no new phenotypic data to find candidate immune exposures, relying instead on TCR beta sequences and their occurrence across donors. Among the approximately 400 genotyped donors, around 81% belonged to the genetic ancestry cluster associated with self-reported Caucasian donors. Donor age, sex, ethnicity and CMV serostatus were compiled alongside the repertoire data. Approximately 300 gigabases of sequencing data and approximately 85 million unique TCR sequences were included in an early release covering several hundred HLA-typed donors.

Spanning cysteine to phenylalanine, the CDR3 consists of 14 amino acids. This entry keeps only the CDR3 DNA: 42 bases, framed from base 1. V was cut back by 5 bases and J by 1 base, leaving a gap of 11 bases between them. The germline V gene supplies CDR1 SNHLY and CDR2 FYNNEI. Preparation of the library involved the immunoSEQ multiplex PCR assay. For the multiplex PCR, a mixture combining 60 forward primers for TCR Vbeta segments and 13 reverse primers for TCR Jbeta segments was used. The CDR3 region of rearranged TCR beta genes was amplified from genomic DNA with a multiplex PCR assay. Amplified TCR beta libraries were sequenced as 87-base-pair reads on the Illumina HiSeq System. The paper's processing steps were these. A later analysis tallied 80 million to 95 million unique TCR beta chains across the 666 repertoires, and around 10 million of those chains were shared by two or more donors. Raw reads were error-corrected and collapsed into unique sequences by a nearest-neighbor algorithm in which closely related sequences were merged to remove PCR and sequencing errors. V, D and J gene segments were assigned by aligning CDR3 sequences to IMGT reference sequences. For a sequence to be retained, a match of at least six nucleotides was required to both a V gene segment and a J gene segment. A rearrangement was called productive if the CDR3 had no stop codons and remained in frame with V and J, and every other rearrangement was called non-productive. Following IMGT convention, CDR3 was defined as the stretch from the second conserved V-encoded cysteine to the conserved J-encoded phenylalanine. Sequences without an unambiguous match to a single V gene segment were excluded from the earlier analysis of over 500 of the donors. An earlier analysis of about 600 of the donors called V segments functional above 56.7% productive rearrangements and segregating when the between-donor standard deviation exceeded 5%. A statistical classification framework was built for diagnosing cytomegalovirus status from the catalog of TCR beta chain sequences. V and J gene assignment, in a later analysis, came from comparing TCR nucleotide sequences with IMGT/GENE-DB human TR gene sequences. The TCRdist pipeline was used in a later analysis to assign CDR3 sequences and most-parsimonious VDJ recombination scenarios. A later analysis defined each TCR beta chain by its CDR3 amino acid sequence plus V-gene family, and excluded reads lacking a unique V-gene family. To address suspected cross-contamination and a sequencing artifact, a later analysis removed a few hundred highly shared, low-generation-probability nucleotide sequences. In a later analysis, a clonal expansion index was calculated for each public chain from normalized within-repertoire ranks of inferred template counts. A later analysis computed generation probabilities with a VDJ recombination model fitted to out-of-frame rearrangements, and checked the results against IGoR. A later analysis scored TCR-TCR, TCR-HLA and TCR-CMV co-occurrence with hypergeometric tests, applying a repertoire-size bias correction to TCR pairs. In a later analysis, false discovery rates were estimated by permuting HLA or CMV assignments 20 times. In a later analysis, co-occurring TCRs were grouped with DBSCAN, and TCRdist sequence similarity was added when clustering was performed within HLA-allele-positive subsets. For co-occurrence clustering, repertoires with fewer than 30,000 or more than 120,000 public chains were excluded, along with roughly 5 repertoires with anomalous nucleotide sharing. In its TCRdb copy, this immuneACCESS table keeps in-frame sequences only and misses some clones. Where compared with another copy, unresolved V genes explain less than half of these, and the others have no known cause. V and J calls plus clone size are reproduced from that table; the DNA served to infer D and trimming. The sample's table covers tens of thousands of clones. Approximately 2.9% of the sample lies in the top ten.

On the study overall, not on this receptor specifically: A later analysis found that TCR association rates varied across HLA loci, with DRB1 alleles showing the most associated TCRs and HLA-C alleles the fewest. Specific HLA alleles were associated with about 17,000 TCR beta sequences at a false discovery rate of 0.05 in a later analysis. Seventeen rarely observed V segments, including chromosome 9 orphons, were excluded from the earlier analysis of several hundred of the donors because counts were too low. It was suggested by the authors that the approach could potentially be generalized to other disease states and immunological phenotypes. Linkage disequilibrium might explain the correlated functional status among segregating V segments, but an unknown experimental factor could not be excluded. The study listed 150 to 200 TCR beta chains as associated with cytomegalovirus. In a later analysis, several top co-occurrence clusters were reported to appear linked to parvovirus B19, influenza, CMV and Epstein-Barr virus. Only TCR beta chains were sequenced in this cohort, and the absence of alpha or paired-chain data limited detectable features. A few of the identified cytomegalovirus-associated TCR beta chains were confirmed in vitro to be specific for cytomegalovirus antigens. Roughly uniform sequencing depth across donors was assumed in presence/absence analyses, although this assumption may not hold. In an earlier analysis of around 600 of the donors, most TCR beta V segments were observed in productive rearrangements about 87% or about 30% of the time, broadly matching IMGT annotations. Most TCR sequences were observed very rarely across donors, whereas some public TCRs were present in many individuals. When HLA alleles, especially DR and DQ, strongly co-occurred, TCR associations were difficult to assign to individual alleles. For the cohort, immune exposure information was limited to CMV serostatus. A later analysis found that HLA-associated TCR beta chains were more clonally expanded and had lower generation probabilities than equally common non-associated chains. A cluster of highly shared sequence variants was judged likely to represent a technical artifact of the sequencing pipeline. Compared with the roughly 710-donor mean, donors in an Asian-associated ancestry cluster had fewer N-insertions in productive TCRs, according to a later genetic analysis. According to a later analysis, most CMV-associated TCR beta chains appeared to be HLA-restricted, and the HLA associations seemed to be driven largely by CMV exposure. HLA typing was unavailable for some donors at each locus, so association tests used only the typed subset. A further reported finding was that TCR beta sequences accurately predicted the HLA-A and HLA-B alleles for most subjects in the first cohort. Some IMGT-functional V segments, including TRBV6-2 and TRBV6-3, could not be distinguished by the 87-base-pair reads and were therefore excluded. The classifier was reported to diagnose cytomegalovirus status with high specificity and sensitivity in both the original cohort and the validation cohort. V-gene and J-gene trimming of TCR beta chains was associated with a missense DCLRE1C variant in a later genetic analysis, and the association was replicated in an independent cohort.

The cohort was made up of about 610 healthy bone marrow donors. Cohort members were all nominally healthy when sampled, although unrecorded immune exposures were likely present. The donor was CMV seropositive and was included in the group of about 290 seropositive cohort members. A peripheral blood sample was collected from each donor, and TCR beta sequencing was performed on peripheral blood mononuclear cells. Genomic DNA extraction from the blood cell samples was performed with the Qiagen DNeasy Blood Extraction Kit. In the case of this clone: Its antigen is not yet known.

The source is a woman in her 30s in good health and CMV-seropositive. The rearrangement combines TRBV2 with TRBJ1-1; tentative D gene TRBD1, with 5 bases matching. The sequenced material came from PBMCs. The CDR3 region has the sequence CASSTDGGNTEAFF. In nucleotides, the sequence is TGTGCCAGCAGTACGGACGGGGGGAACACTGAAGCTTTCTTT.